The next 13 T cell receptor beta chains were all read from a single sample in a study of T cell clusters in autoimmune cytopenias. Multiplex touch-down PCR amplified TRB using TRB-A and TRB-B pools in one tube. TCRdb processed the multiplex PCR reads again and assigns one entry to each CDR3 protein, with no DNA. Here the sample table reports around 5,000 distinct CDR3 sequences. TRB was amplified from roughly 250 ng of peripheral blood genomic DNA per sample. A further study also used this sample, focusing on T cell repertoires in aging, cancer and after chemotherapy.

Sequencing used peripheral blood. The receptors shown here come from a human donor in good health.

This clonotype is called medium-sized (0.01 to 0.1%) based on its frequency. J is TRBJ2-3 and V is TRBV12-3 or TRBV12-4; TCRdb's D call of TRBD1 is untestable without DNA. This CDR3 contains 15 residues. The CDR3 is CASSLGGRGTDTQYF.

The V and J genes are TRBV28 and TRBJ1-2; TCRdb's D call, TRBD1, is unchecked because there is no DNA. This CDR3 is built from 13 residues. The V gene's germline CDR1 is MDHEN and CDR2 SYDVKM. The CDR3 region is CASSEYRVRGYTF.

Frequency places this clonotype as medium-sized. The V and J genes are TRBV6-5 and TRBJ2-1; TCRdb proposes TRBD1, but this gene call is untestable without DNA. Germline CDR1 is MNHEY and CDR2 is SVGAGI. CDR3 size: 13 residues. The CDR3 loop reads CASSYGGYNEQFF.

The J gene is TRBJ1-2, the V gene TRBV12-3 or TRBV12-4. This CDR3 region has 12 residues. The CDR3 spells CASNSGEGGYTF.

Frequency places this clonotype as medium-sized. This chain joins TRBV29-1 and TRBJ1-1; there is no DNA to check the TCRdb D call of TRBD1. This CDR3 has 12 residues. CDR1 SQVTM and CDR2 ANQGSEA come from the germline V gene. CDR3 protein: CSVEGANTEAFF.

The rearrangement uses TRBV7-2 and TRBJ2-3; as DNA is missing, the TRBD1 call by TCRdb cannot be tested. CDR3 length: 15 amino acids. CDR1 SGHTA and CDR2 FQGNSA come from the germline V gene. CDR3 residues: CASSFQGSRTDTQYF.

The chain has TRBV6-5 and TRBJ1-2. The V gene's germline CDR1 is MNHEY and CDR2 SVGAGI. The CDR3 covers 13 residues. The CDR3 spells CASRPTGKRGYTF.

This chain links TRBV28 with TRBJ1-1. The CDR3 runs 13 residues. Germline loops: CDR1 MDHEN, CDR2 SYDVKM. The chain's CDR3 is CAGGGTMNTEAFF.

Considering frequency, this clonotype is medium-sized (0.01 to 0.1%). The genes are TRBV19 and TRBJ2-3; TCRdb selects TRBD2, and the lack of DNA leaves this call unchecked. CDR3 size: 11 residues. Germline CDR1 and CDR2: LNHDA and SQIVND (reference sequence). The CDR3 reads CASSTGTQLYF.

This clonotype ranks as large in terms of frequency. This chain links TRBV19 with TRBJ2-3. There are 13 residues in the CDR3. From germline, CDR1 is LNHDA and CDR2 SQIVND (reference sequence). CDR3 residues: CASSGKQADTQYF.

The chain uses TRBV5-6 and TRBJ2-7; without DNA, the TCRdb call of TRBD1 cannot be checked. From germline, CDR1 is SGHDT and CDR2 YYEEEE. This CDR3 contains 14 residues. The CDR3 region is CASSLQSTGNEQYF.

This chain joins TRBV5-6 and TRBJ1-2. Germline loops: CDR1 SGHDT, CDR2 YYEEEE. This CDR3 is built from 13 residues. CDR3 in amino acids: CASSLAGKDGYTF.

V and J are TRBV6-2 or TRBV6-3 and TRBJ1-2. Germline lookup yields CDR1 MNHEY and CDR2 SVGEGT. This CDR3 is built from 12 residues. Here the CDR3 reads CASSSKPYGYTF.